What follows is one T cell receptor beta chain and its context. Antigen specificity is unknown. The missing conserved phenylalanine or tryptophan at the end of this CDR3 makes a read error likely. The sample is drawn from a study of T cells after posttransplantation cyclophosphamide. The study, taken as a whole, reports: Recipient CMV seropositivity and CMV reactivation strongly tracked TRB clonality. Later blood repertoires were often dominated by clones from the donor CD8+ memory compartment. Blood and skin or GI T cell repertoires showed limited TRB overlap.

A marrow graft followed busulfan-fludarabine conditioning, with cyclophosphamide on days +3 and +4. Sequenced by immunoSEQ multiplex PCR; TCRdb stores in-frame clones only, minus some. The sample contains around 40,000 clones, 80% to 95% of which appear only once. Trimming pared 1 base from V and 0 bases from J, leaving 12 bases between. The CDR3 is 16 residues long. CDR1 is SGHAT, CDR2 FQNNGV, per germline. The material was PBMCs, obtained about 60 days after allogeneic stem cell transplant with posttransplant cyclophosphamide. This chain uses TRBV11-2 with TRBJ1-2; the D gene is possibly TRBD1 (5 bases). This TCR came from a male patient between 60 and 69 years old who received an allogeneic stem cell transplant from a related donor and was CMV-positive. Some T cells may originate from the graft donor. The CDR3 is CASSLGGSAANYGYTL. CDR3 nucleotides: TGTGCCAGCAGCTTAGGGGGCTCAGCCGCTAACTATGGCTACACCCTC.